This passage covers 8 T cell receptor beta chains from one sample sequenced in a study of blood T cell repertoires in COVID-19. The repertoire was sequenced with immunoSEQ multiplex PCR; TCRdb's copy has only in-frame clones and lacks some. The data show roughly 90,000 clones, roughly 80% seen once. The material sequenced was peripheral blood. The receptors shown here come from a woman aged 70-85 years with acute or convalescent COVID-19.

The rearrangement links TRBV30 to TRBJ2-1; D is possibly TRBD1 (5 bases). This CDR3 comprises 12 residues. Per the germline V gene, CDR1 is GTSNPN and CDR2 is SVGIG (reference sequence). Deletions cut 2 bases from V and 9 bases from J, with 11 bases between. The CDR3 loop is CAWSRYQGEQFF. The CDR3 DNA is TGTGCCTGGAGTAGGTATCAGGGTGAGCAGTTCTTC.

A few counts support this clone. The V and J genes are TRBV2 and TRBJ2-5, with a tentative D call TRBD2 (5 bases). Germline CDR1 reads SNHLY; CDR2 reads FYNNEI. V was clipped by 5 bases and J by 5 bases, with 12 bases between them. The CDR3 covers 13 residues. Here the CDR3 reads CASSPRGWETQYF. The CDR3 DNA sequence: TGTGCCAGCAGTCCCCGCGGGTGGGAGACCCAGTACTTC.

The chain is built from TRBV27 and TRBJ1-6, with D possibly being TRBD1 (5 bases). In germline, CDR1 is MNHEY, CDR2 SMNVEV (reference sequence). The CDR3 loop spans 16 amino acids. Trimming took 2 bases from V and 5 from J, leaving 13 bases between them. This chain's CDR3 is CASSLTPQGNNSPLHF. In DNA form, the CDR3 reads TGTGCCAGCAGTTTAACACCCCAGGGTAATAATTCACCCCTCCACTTT.

The chain is built from TRBV2 and TRBJ1-1; 9 bases are a match to TRBD1. Germline V CDR1 and CDR2: SNHLY, FYNNEI. J gave up 3 bases and V 7 bases, and 3 bases lay outside the gene matches. The CDR3 is 13 residues long. The chain's CDR3 is CASKRDRDTEAFF. CDR3 nucleotides: TGTGCCAGCAAAAGGGACAGGGACACTGAAGCTTTCTTT.

In its sample, this clone was seen once. The genes are TRBV29-1 and TRBJ1-1; D gene ambiguous. The CDR3 length is 14 residues. Trimming cost V 7 bases and J 4 bases, with 19 bases left between them. Germline V gives CDR1 SQVTM, CDR2 ANQGSEA. As DNA, the CDR3 is TGCAGCGCCAGACCTTCAGGAGGCGGCACTGAAGCTTTCTTT. This translates into CSARPSGGGTEAFF.

The J gene is TRBJ1-1, the V gene TRBV30; D unresolved. Trimming took 2 bases from V and 2 from J, leaving 9 bases between them. Germline V gene lookup returns CDR1 GTSNPN and CDR2 SVGIG (reference sequence). CDR3 length: 13 residues. In DNA, the CDR3 is TGTGCCTGGAGTTTTAGTGGTAACACTGAAGCTTTCTTT. Amino acids: CAWSFSGNTEAFF.

CDR3 loop: CSVSGEGYNEQFF. The CDR3 DNA is TGCAGCGTTTCAGGGGAGGGTTACAATGAGCAGTTCTTC. This sequence joins TRBV29-1 and TRBJ2-1, with D perhaps TRBD2 (7 bases). There are 13 residues in the CDR3. Per the germline V gene, CDR1 is SQVTM and CDR2 is ANQGSEA. The V end lost 5 bases, the J end lost 4 bases, and 12 bases lay between the germline ends.

This rearrangement joins TRBV7-8 to TRBJ2-7, with 8 bases fitting TRBD2. Germline CDR1 SGHVS, CDR2 FQNEAQ. The CDR3 is made up of 17 amino acids. V was clipped by 3 bases and J by 3 bases; unmatched bases: 13. Written as DNA, the CDR3 is TGTGCCAGCAGCTTCGGCCTCCCGGGAGGGTGGGACTACGAGCAGTACTTC. It codes for CASSFGLPGGWDYEQYF.